The 13 T cell receptor beta chains below come from one sample, sequenced in a study of cytomegalovirus exposure and HLA in healthy donors. Primers: 60 Vbeta forward and 13 Jbeta reverse. The data were produced by immunoSEQ multiplex PCR, yet TCRdb's version contains in-frame clones alone and is incomplete. The sample carries about 94,000 clones, over 50% recorded once. Input material: PBMCs. The receptors come from a young man in good health and CMV-seronegative.

This clone was seen only once. This chain links TRBV6-5 with TRBJ2-7; D gene ambiguous. The germline V gene encodes CDR1 MNHEY and CDR2 SVGAGI. The CDR3 length is 13 residues. V was clipped by 2 bases and J by 3 bases, with 8 bases between them. Written as DNA, the CDR3 is TGTGCCAGCAGTTACGCGGTCAGCTACGAGCAGTACTTC. It codes for CASSYAVSYEQYF.

The chain combines TRBV7-2 with TRBJ2-7; 9 nucleotides align to TRBD1. Germline lookup yields CDR1 SGHTA and CDR2 FQGNSA. The CDR3 spans 16 residues. V shed 0 bases, J shed 2 bases, and the junction held 5 bases outside the gene matches. DNA of the CDR3: TGTGCCAGCAGCTTAGCCGGACAGGGGTTCGCCTACGAGCAGTACTTC. It specifies CASSLAGQGFAYEQYF.

V and J are TRBV7-3 and TRBJ1-4, with D perhaps matching TRBD1 (6 bases). The length of the CDR3 is 13 residues. CDR1 SGHTA and CDR2 FQGTGA come from the germline V gene. The germline V and J ends were trimmed by 1 base and 11 bases, with 11 bases remaining between them. CDR3 region: CASSLKWGHKLFF. Written as DNA, the CDR3 is TGTGCCAGCAGCTTAAAGTGGGGGCACAAACTGTTTTTT.

The chain joins TRBV25-1 to TRBJ2-1, with 8 positions matching TRBD2. The J segment lost 12 bases and the V segment lost 1 base, leaving 14 bases of the junction unmatched. In germline, CDR1 is MGHDK, CDR2 SYGVNS. CDR3 length equals 16 residues. CDR3 region: CASSEWGLAGPKGQFF. CDR3 nucleotides: TGTGCCAGCAGTGAATGGGGGTTAGCGGGGCCGAAGGGGCAGTTCTTC.

The chain employs TRBV10-3 and TRBJ1-1; 11 bases map to TRBD1. Per the germline V gene, CDR1 is ENHRY and CDR2 is SYGVKD. The ends lost 6 bases at V and 4 bases at J; junction bases unmatched: 4. The CDR3 spans 14 residues. CDR3 loop: CAIRPGQGVTEAFF. The CDR3, as DNA: TGTGCCATCAGGCCGGGACAGGGGGTCACTGAAGCTTTCTTT.

The chain is built from TRBV7-3 and TRBJ1-1, with D unresolved. The CDR3 length is 14 residues. Trimming removed 5 bases from V and 4 bases from J, with 14 bases in between. The germline V gene has CDR1 SGHTA and CDR2 FQGTGA. CDR3 sequence (DNA): TGTGCCAGCAGCCTCCGAGGCCCACCCACTGAAGCTTTCTTT. It specifies CASSLRGPPTEAFF.

V gene TRBV7-8 combines with J gene TRBJ1-5; no reliable D call. The germline V gene encodes CDR1 SGHVS and CDR2 FQNEAQ. V lost 2 bases, J lost 1 base, and 9 bases lay in between. The CDR3 has 15 residues. CDR3 sequence (DNA): TGTGCCAGCAGCTTAAGGAGAGGGAGCAATCAGCCCCAGCATTTT. It is translated as CASSLRRGSNQPQHF.

The CDR3 loop is CASSQSAGTYEQYF. CDR3 nucleotide sequence: TGTGCCAGCAGCCAATCGGCAGGAACCTACGAGCAGTACTTC. The rearrangement joins TRBV4-2 to TRBJ2-7, with D unclear. There are 14 residues in the CDR3. Trimming left V 2 bases short and J 2 bases short, with 10 bases between. Germline V lookup: CDR1 LGHNA, CDR2 YNFKEQ.

The chain links TRBV7-2 to TRBJ2-1; no clear D. Germline V lookup: CDR1 SGHTA, CDR2 FQGNSA. The CDR3 runs 12 residues. Between the trimmed V and J ends, which lost 7 bases and 6 bases, there was a span of 10 bases. The DNA of the CDR3 is TGTGCCAGCACCCCTGGTAGCAATGAGCAGTTCTTC. Its protein is CASTPGSNEQFF.

This clone has only one observation. This chain connects TRBV27 to TRBJ2-1, with D perhaps TRBD1 (6 bases). The CDR3 spans 24 residues. V lost 0 bases to trimming and J lost 0 bases, with 33 bases between them. Germline values: CDR1 MNHEY, CDR2 SMNVEV (reference sequence). The CDR3 protein is CASSLSRVVGQLIERRSSYNEQFF. CDR3 nucleotide sequence: TGTGCCAGCAGTTTATCGAGGGTGGTAGGACAGCTTATCGAAAGGAGAAGCTCCTACAATGAGCAGTTCTTC.

This chain connects TRBV27 to TRBJ2-6, with D uncertain. The V gene lost 8 bases and the J gene lost 1 base, with 12 bases spanning the gap. This CDR3 contains 15 residues. CDR1 and CDR2 (germline): MNHEY, SMNVEV (reference sequence). The CDR3: CASSPLGSGANVLTF. The CDR3 DNA sequence: TGTGCCAGCTCCCCGCTCGGGTCTGGGGCCAACGTCCTGACTTTC.

CDR3 sequence reads: CASSVYRGPIPEYNEQFF. The DNA of the CDR3 is TGTGCCAGCAGCGTATACAGGGGTCCGATACCCGAATACAATGAGCAGTTCTTC. The V gene is TRBV11-2, the J gene TRBJ2-1, with TRBD1 matching over 7 bases. Trimming removed 5 bases from V and 4 bases from J; junction bases left unmatched: 17. The germline CDR1 and CDR2 sequences are SGHAT and FQNNGV. The CDR3 is 18 amino acids.

This clone occurred a few times. The V call is TRBV6-1, the J call TRBJ1-1; TRBD1 might be the D (6 bases). Germline assignment: CDR1 MNHNS and CDR2 SASEGT. The CDR3 runs to 16 residues. Trimming removed 1 base from V and 3 bases from J, with 15 bases in between. The CDR3 DNA reads as TGTGCCAGCAGTGAAGGGGAAGGTCAGGGGCACACTGAAGCTTTCTTT. Encoded protein: CASSEGEGQGHTEAFF.